This TCR beta chain was retrieved from a study of T cell changes during pregnancy in multiple sclerosis. Profiled with immunoSEQ multiplex PCR; TCRdb holds only in-frame clones, not every one. The profile shows approximately 41,000 clones, approximately 94% of them singletons. V dropped 2 bases and J dropped 8; count of bases not matched to a gene: 18. CDR3 length equals 19 residues. Looked up from germline, CDR1 is LNHDA and CDR2 is SQIVND (reference sequence). This sequence originates from a female donor with multiple sclerosis, enrolled in a pregnancy study. The sequenced sample was CD4+ T cells from peripheral blood mononuclear cells, obtained in the second trimester of pregnancy. This chain connects TRBV19 to TRBJ1-2; 12 positions match TRBD1. The CDR3 DNA sequence: TGTGCCAGTAGTATATCCCCCCGGGACAGGGGGCTGATGGCACTCGGCTACACCTTC. This sequence encodes CASSISPRDRGLMALGYTF.